This T cell receptor (beta chain) comes out of a study of shared clonotypes between healthy human individuals. General study points: Apart from blood, nothing was sampled; tissue repertoires likely differ. Researchers found naive subsets generally carried larger estimated richness than memory subsets. It was the few donors that limited the genetic and exposure-history diversity represented.

A word on this clone: What it binds is unknown.

The authors distributed each subset's genomic DNA evenly over several immunoSEQ plates. Here immunoSEQ multiplex PCR was the method, and the copy in TCRdb shows in-frame clones only, minus some. The sample has around 2.3 million clones, around 95% seen once. The V gene end was trimmed by 7 bases and the J gene end by 0 bases; junction bases not matched to a gene: 7. The CDR3 covers 18 residues. Germline V gene sequence: CDR1 ENHRY, CDR2 SYGVKD. V gene TRBV10-3 combines with J gene TRBJ2-6; 12 nucleotides agree with TRBD1. This clonotype originated in a man younger than 35 in good health. Source material: naive CD4+ T cells sorted from blood. The subset is: CD45RA+ positively selected. DNA for the CDR3: TGTGCCATCACCGAGGGGGACAGGGGGCTCTCTGGGGCCAACGTCCTGACTTTC. Protein: CAITEGDRGLSGANVLTF.